This is a list of T cell receptor beta chains from one sample in a study of Ad26.COV2.S vaccination and SARS-CoV-2 variants. Clones were read by immunoSEQ multiplex PCR, and TCRdb kept only the in-frame ones, dropping some. The sample has approximately 400,000 clones; 92% are singletons. The starting material was peripheral blood, obtained after recovery from COVID-19. The receptor source for this set is a human donor who had recovered from COVID-19. Each CDR3 is given with its conserved first and last residue. The order of the fields is clone size, CDR3 length, V gene, CDR3 protein. Only some rows state a clone size, as once, few, many or a class for expanded clones.

-	15	TRBV5-6	CASSLGQTGANVLTF
-	14	TRBV25-1	CASSARTGNTEAFF
-	13	TRBV29-1	CSVGGFASYEQYF
once	14	TRBV6-5	CASGGRTATYEQYF
-	14	TRBV5-1	CASSLASGTDTQYF
-	15	TRBV27	CASSLGQGANNEQFF
-	16	TRBV9	CASSIRTGLSTDTQYF
once	15	TRBV7-2	CASSTPPGGGYTQYF
-	14	TRBV3-1/TRBV3-2	CASSPSESGNTIYF
-	14	TRBV4-1	CASSQVLAGTEQFF
-	16	TRBV23-1	CASSQSRQGRTDTQYF
-	15	TRBV7-6	CASSLASGVSYGYTF
-	11	TRBV19	CASRKAGGYTF
-	13	TRBV19	CASSPGGEETQYF
-	13	TRBV6-6	CASSLPAGDEQFF